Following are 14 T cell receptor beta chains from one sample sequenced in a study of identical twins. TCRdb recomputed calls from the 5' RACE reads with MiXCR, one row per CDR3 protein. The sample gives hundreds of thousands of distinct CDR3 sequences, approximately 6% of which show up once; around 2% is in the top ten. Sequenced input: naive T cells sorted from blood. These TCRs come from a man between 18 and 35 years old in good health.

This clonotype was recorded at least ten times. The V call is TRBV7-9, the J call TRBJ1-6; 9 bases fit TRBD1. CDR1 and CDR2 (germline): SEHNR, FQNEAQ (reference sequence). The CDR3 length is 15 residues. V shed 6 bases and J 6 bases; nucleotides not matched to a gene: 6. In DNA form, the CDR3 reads TGTGCCAGCAGAGAGTGGGGACAGGGTAATTCACCCCTCCACTTT. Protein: CASREWGQGNSPLHF. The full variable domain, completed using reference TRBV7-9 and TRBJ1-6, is DTGVSQNPRHKITKRGQNVTFRCDPISEHNRLYWYRQTLGQGPEFLTYFQNEAQLEKSRLLSDRFSAERPKGSFSTLEIQRTEQGDSAMYLCASREWGQGNSPLHFGNGTRLTVT.

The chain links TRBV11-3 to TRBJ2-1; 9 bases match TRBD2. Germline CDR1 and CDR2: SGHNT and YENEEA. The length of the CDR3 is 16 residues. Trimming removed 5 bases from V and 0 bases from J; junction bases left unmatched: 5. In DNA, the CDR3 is TGTGCCAGCAGCGCAGCGGGAGGTAGCTCCTACAATGAGCAGTTCTTC. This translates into CASSAAGGSSYNEQFF.

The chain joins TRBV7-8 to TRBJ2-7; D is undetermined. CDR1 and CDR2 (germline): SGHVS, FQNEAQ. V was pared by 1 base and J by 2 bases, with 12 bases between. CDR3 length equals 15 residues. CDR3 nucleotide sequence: TGTGCCAGCAGCTTAGTCTCCGGCACCGCCTACGAGCAGTACTTC. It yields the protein CASSLVSGTAYEQYF.

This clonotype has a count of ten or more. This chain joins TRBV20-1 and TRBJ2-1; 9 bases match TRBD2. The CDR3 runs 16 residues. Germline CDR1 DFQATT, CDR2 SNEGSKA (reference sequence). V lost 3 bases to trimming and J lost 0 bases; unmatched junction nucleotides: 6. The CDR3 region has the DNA TGCAGTGCTAGGGGCGGGAGGGACGGCTCCTACAATGAGCAGTTCTTC. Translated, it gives CSARGGRDGSYNEQFF.

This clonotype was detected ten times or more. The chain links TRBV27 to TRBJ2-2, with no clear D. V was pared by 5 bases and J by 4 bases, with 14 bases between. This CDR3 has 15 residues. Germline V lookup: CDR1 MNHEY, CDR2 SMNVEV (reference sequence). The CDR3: CASSRTRTSTGELFF. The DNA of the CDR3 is TGTGCCAGCAGTCGGACGAGGACGAGCACCGGGGAGCTGTTTTTT.

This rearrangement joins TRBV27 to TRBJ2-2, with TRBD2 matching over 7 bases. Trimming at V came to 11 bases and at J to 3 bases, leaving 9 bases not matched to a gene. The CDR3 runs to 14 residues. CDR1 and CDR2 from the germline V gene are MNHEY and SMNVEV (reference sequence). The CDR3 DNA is TGTGCCGCCATGGCTAGCGGAGACACCGGGGAGCTGTTTTTT. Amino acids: CAAMASGDTGELFF.

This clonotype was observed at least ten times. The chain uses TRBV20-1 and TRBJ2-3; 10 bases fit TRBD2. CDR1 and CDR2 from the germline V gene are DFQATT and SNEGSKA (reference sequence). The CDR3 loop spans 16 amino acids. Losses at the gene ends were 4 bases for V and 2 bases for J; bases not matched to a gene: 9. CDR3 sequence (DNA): TGCAGTGCTAACAATGTAGCGGGAGGTCCCACAGATACGCAGTATTTT. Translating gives CSANNVAGGPTDTQYF.

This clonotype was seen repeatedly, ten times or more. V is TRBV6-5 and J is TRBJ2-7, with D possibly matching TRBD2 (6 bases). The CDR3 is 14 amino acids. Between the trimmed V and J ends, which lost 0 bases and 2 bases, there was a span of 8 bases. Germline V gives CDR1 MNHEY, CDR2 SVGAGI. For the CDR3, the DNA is TGTGCCAGCAGTTACTCGGAGGGCGCCTACGAGCAGTACGTC. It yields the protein CASSYSEGAYEQYV.

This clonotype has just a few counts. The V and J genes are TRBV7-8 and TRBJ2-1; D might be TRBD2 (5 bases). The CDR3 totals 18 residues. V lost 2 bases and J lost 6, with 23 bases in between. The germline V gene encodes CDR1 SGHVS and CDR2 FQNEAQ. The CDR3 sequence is CASSLWIETGLRINEQFF. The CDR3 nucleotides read TGTGCCAGCAGCTTATGGATAGAGACGGGGTTGAGGATCAATGAGCAGTTCTTC.

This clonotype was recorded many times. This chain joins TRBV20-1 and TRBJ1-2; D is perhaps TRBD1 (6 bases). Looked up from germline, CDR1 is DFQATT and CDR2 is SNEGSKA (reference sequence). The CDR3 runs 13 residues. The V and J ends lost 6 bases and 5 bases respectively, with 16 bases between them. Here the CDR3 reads CSASDSRMYGYTF. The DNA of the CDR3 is TGCAGTGCCTCGGACAGCCGCATGTATGGCTACACCTTC.

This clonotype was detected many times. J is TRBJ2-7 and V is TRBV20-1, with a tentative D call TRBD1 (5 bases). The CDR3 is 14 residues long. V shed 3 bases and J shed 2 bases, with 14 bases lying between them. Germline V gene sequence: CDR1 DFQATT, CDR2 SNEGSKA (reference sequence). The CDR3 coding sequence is TGCAGTGCTAGTTTTCCAGGGCCTACCTACGAGCAGTACTTC. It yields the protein CSASFPGPTYEQYF.

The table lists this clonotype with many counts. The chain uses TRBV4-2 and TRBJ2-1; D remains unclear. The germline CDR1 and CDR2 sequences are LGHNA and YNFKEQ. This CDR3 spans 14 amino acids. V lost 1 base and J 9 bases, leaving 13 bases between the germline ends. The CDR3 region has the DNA TGTGCCAGCAGCCAAGTTATCCAGGAAGGTGAGCAGTTCTTC. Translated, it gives CASSQVIQEGEQFF.

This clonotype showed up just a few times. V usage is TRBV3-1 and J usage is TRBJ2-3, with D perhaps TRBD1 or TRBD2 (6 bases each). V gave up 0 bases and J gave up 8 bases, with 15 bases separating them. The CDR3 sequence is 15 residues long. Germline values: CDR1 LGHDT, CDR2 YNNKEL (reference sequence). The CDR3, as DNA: TGTGCCAGCAGCCAAGAGCTCAGGGGAGGAGGTACGCAGTATTTT. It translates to CASSQELRGGGTQYF.

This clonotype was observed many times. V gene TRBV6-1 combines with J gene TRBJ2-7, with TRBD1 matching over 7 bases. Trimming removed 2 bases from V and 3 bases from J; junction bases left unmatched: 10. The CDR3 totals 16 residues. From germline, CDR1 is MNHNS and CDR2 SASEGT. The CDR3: CASSEFFGTAYYEQYV. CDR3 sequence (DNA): TGTGCCAGCAGTGAATTTTTCGGGACAGCTTACTACGAGCAGTACGTC.